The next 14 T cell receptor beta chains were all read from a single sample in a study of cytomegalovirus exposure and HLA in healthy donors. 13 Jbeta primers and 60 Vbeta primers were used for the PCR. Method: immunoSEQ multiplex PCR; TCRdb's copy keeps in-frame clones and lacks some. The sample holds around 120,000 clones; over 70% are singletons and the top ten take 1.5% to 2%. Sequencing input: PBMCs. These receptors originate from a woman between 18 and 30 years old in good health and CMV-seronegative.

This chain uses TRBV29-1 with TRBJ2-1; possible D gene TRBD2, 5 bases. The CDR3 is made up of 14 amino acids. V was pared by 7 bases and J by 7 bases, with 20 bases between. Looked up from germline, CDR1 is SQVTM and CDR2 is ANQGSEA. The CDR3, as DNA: TGCAGCGCAAACCGGGCCACGACTAAAAATGAGCAGTTCTTC. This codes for CSANRATTKNEQFF.

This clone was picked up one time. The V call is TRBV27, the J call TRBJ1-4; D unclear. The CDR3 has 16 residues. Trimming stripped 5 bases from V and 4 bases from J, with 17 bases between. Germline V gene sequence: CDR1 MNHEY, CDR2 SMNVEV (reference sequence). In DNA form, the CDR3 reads TGTGCCAGCAGTCTCCTTGGGGAGATGGGTAATGAAAAACTGTTTTTT. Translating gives CASSLLGEMGNEKLFF.

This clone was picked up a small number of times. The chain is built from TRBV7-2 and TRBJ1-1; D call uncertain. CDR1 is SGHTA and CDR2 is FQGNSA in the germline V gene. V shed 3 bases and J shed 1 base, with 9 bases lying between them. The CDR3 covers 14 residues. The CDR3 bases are TGTGCCAGCAGCTTCGGAGGAGGGAACACTGAAGCTTTCTTT. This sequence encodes CASSFGGGNTEAFF. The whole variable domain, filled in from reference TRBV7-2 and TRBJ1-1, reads GAGVSQSPSNKVTEKGKDVELRCDPISGHTALYWYRQSLGQGLEFLIYFQGNSAPDKSGLPSDRFSAERTGGSVSTLTIQRTQQEDSAVYLCASSFGGGNTEAFFGQGTRLTVV.

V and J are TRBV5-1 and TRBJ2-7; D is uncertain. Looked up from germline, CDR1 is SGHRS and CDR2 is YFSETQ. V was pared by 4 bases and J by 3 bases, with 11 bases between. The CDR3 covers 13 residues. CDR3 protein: CASSDGVNYEQYF. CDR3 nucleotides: TGCGCCAGCAGCGATGGAGTAAACTACGAGCAGTACTTC.

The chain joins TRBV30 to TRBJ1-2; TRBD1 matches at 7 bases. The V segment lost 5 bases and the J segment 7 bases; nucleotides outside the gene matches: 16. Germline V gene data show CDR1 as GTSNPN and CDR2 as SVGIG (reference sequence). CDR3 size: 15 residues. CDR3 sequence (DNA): TGTGCCTGGCTCCGGGACAGCCTTTCTCTGAGTGGCTACACCTTC. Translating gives CAWLRDSLSLSGYTF.

The CDR3: CASSLRHPTNEKLFF. The CDR3 DNA is TGCGCCAGCAGCCTACGACATCCAACTAATGAAAAACTGTTTTTT. The chain joins TRBV4-1 to TRBJ1-4; unclear D gene. The CDR3 sequence is 15 residues long. The V end lost 4 bases, the J end lost 0 bases, and 9 bases lay between the germline ends. The germline V gene has CDR1 MGHRA and CDR2 YSYEKL.

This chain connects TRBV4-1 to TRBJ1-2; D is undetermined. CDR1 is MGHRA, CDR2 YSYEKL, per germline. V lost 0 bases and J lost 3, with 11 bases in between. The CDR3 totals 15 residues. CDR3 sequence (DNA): TGCGCCAGCAGCCAAGATCGGCAGGATCACTATGGCTACACCTTC. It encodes CASSQDRQDHYGYTF.

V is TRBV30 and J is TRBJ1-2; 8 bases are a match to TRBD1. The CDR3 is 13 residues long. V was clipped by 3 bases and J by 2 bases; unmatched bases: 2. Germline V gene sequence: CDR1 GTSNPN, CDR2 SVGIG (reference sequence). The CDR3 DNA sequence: TGTGCCTGGAGGGGACAGGAGAACTATGGCTACACCTTC. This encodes CAWRGQENYGYTF.

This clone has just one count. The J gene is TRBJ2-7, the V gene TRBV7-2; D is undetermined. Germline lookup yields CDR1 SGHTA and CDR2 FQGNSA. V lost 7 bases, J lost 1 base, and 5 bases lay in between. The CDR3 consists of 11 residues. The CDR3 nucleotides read TGTGCCAGCACTGAGTCCTACGAGCAGTACTTC. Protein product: CASTESYEQYF. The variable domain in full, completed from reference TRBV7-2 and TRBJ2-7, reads GAGVSQSPSNKVTEKGKDVELRCDPISGHTALYWYRQSLGQGLEFLIYFQGNSAPDKSGLPSDRFSAERTGGSVSTLTIQRTQQEDSAVYLCASTESYEQYFGPGTRLTVT.

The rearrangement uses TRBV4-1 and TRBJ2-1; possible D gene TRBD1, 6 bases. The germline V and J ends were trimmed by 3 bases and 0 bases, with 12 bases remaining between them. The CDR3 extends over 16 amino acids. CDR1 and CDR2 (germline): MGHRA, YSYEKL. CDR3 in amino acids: CASSHPTDSSYNEQFF. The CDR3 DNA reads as TGCGCCAGCAGCCACCCGACGGACAGCTCCTACAATGAGCAGTTCTTC.

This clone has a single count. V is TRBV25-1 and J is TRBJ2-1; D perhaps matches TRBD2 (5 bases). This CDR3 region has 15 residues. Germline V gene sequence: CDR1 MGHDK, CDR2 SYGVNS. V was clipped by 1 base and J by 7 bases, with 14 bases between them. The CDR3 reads CASSESPLAGNEQFF. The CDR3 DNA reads TGTGCCAGCAGTGAATCTCCCCTAGCCGGGAATGAGCAGTTCTTC.

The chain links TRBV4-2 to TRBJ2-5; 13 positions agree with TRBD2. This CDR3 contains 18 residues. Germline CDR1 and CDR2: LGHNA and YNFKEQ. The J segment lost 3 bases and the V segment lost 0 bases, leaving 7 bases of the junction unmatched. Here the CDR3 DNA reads TGTGCCAGCAGCCAAGATCGGCTAACTAGCGGGGGGGAAGAGACCCAGTACTTC. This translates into CASSQDRLTSGGEETQYF.

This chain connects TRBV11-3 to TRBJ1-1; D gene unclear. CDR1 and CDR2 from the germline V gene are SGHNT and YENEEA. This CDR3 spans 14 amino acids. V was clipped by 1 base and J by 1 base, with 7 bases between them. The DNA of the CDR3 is TGTGCCAGCAGCTTAGGCGGGTCGAACACTGAAGCTTTCTTT. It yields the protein CASSLGGSNTEAFF. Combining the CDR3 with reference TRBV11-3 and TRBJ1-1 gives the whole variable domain EAGVVQSPRYKIIEKKQPVAFWCNPISGHNTLYWYLQNLGQGPELLIRYENEEAVDDSQLPKDRFSAERLKGVDSTLKIQPAELGDSAVYLCASSLGGSNTEAFFGQGTRLTVV.

The CDR3: CASLRDRGTEAFF. As DNA, the CDR3 is TGCGCCAGCCTCCGGGACAGGGGCACTGAAGCTTTCTTT. The genes are TRBV10-2 and TRBJ1-1; 10 bases fit TRBD1. With V trimmed by 8 bases and J by 4 bases, 4 bases remained unmatched. This CDR3 has 13 residues. The germline CDR1 and CDR2 sequences are WSHSY and SAAADI.